This TCR beta chain was profiled in a study of T cells in Graves' hyperthyroidism and ophthalmopathy. Note on this clonotype: No antigen is known for it.

Regarding the study as a whole: Blood also showed most of the thyroid clonotypes that were expanded above 0.001.

Trimming stripped 5 bases from V and 5 bases from J, with 16 bases between. CDR3 length equals 16 residues. The V gene's germline CDR1 is MGHDK and CDR2 SYGVNS. The study excluded patients with uncontrolled infection, other autoimmune disease, pregnancy or lactation. It was RNA transcripts that yielded the amplified TCR beta CDR3 regions. TCR CDR3 underwent first-round RT-PCR with the HTBI primer set. TCRdb used MiXCR to reprocess the multiplex PCR reads, holding one entry per CDR3 protein. This repertoire shows hundreds of thousands of distinct CDR3 sequences, 40% to 55% found once; its top ten account for less than 9%.

This clonotype was sampled from an adult man with Graves' disease, either hyperthyroidism or ophthalmopathy (not recorded which). The sample was peripheral blood or thyroid tissue (not recorded which). The J gene is TRBJ1-6, the V gene TRBV25-1; the D gene is possibly TRBD1 (5 bases). CDR3 in DNA: TGTGCCAGCAGTTTATGGGGGGGAGCGAATAATTCACCCCTCCACTTT. It is translated as CASSLWGGANNSPLHF.